This T cell receptor beta chain is from a study of vaccination and CD4 T cells after COVID-19. Across the whole study: The authors exposed cells to overlapping spike peptides derived from SARS-CoV-2, HCoV-NL63, HCoV-OC43 and HCoV-229E.

Findings and limits, study-wide: Median reactive clonotypes, those recognizing SARS-CoV-2, rose from around 21 to 38, not significantly.

As concerns this clonotype: What it binds is unknown.

This CDR3 spans 14 amino acids. The V gene lost 6 bases and the J gene lost 5 bases, with 13 bases spanning the gap. CDR1 and CDR2 (germline): MNHNS, SASEGT. Cultured CD4+ T cells had their DNA profiled by the Oncomine TCR Beta short-read assay. TCRdb reprocessed the PCR reads with MiXCR, giving one entry per CDR3 protein. The sample has some 23,000 distinct CDR3 sequences, 28% seen once; the top ten hold about 7%. The time point denotes: late sampling 161 to 241 days after vaccination in a few convalescent patients. Treatment noted: roughly 11-day PBMC culture with coronavirus spike peptide pools or control peptides (ViraFEST assay).

The specimen comprised CD4+ T cells from blood, cultured in vitro, sampled about 7 months after SARS-CoV-2 vaccination. This TCR was sampled from a human donor who had recovered from COVID-19. The gene calls are TRBV6-1 and TRBJ2-2; D may match TRBD1 or TRBD2 (5 bases each). CDR3: CASRPGTPTGELFF. The DNA for the CDR3 is TGTGCCAGCAGGCCCGGGACCCCGACCGGGGAGCTGTTTTTT.